These T cell receptor beta chains were read from a single sample in a study of graft-versus-host responses after intestinal transplantation. TCRdb's table, derived via immunoSEQ multiplex PCR, lists solely in-frame clones and lacks some. The data show approximately 93,000 clones, approximately 90% seen once. These receptors' antigens are unknown. Here the sequenced sample was unstimulated CD8+ T cells sorted from spleen or lymph node cells, taken before transplant. The receptors here all came from a human donor who was the organ donor for an intestinal transplant. Both conserved end residues are part of each CDR3. Fields, in order: D gene, J gene, V gene, clone size, CDR3 protein, CDR3 DNA. A D gene is named only where the DNA matches it firmly. Some rows mark clone size as missing; the rest say once, few, many or name a class of expanded clone.

>NA|TRBJ2-7|TRBV7-9|NA
CASSPQDSYEQYF
TGTGCCAGCAGCCCACAAGACTCCTACGAGCAGTACTTC
>NA|TRBJ1-4|TRBV25-1|NA
CASSEKTDVNEKLFF
TGTGCCAGCAGTGAAAAGACAGACGTTAATGAAAAACTGTTTTTT
>TRBD2|TRBJ2-1|TRBV5-4|NA
CAESGTYNEQFF
TGTGCGGAAAGCGGGACTTACAATGAGCAGTTCTTC
>TRBD1|TRBJ1-2|TRBV14|once
CASSPPSIVGDRGESGYTF
TGTGCCAGCAGCCCACCGTCTATTGTCGGGGACAGGGGTGAAAGTGGCTACACCTTC
>TRBD2|TRBJ2-7|TRBV5-1|NA
CASSLLGLGSYEQYF
TGCGCCAGCAGCTTGTTGGGACTAGGATCCTACGAGCAGTACTTC
>TRBD1|TRBJ1-4|TRBV28|NA
CASSAPGQQEEKLFF
TGTGCCAGCAGTGCTCCGGGACAGCAAGAAGAAAAACTGTTTTTT
>NA|TRBJ2-7|TRBV6-5|NA
CASEYAGEQYF
TGTGCCAGCGAGTACGCCGGGGAGCAGTACTTC
>TRBD1|TRBJ1-3|TRBV4-2|NA
CASSQETGRPGNTIYF
TGTGCCAGCAGCCAAGAGACAGGGCGGCCAGGAAACACCATATATTTT
>TRBD1|TRBJ2-7|TRBV28|NA
CASSSRTGHYEQYF
TGTGCCAGCAGTTCACGGACAGGGCACTACGAGCAGTACTTC
>NA|TRBJ2-3|TRBV7-3|once
CASSPGGDTQYF
TGTGCCAGCAGCCCCGGGGGAGATACGCAGTATTTT
>TRBD2|TRBJ2-5|TRBV25-1|NA
CATQGLAGGPRYQETQYF
TGTGCCACCCAAGGACTAGCGGGGGGGCCGAGGTACCAAGAGACCCAGTACTTC
>NA|TRBJ2-3|TRBV9|NA
CASSLSGVSTDTQYF
TGTGCCAGCAGCCTTTCCGGGGTTAGCACAGATACGCAGTATTTT
>NA|TRBJ2-5|TRBV7-6|once
CASSSAPGEETQYF
TGTGCCAGCAGCTCGGCTCCGGGGGAAGAGACCCAGTACTTC
>TRBD1|TRBJ2-5|TRBV7-9|NA
CASGDRGQETQYF
TGTGCCAGCGGCGACAGGGGGCAAGAGACCCAGTACTTC
>NA|TRBJ1-2|TRBV13|NA
CASSSGPTTIYGYTF
TGTGCCAGCAGCTCCGGACCGACTACCATCTATGGCTACACCTTC
>NA|TRBJ2-5|TRBV5-4|NA
CASSPSLGETQYF
TGTGCCAGCAGCCCCTCCCTCGGAGAGACCCAGTACTTC
>NA|TRBJ2-1|TRBV29-1|NA
CSVLHFYNEQFF
TGCAGCGTTTTGCACTTTTACAATGAGCAGTTCTTC
>NA|TRBJ1-1|TRBV4-1|NA
CASSGLLGDTEAFF
TGCGCCAGCAGCGGTCTCCTAGGGGACACTGAAGCTTTCTTT
>TRBD1|TRBJ2-7|TRBV7-9|NA
CASSTGDREVDEQYF
TGTGCCAGCAGTACTGGCGACAGGGAAGTGGACGAGCAGTACTTC
>NA|TRBJ2-1|TRBV27|NA
CASSFGSYNGQFF
TGTGCCAGCAGTTTTGGCTCATACAATGGGCAGTTCTTC
>NA|TRBJ1-2|TRBV15|NA
CATSRGAIRWGADYGYTF
TGTGCCACCAGCAGAGGTGCGATCAGATGGGGAGCGGACTATGGCTACACCTTC
>NA|TRBJ2-1|TRBV29-1|NA
CSVAPDLDSGNEQFF
TGCAGCGTTGCCCCCGACCTGGACAGTGGCAATGAGCAGTTCTTC
>TRBD2|TRBJ2-1|TRBV5-6|NA
CASSFLAGVGSEQFF
TGTGCCAGCAGCTTTTTAGCGGGGGTTGGCAGTGAGCAGTTCTTC
>TRBD2|TRBJ2-5|TRBV10-2|once
CASGARGGQETQYF
TGCGCCAGCGGGGCGCGGGGGGGCCAAGAGACCCAGTACTTC
>NA|TRBJ1-2|TRBV4-1|NA
CASRALWGGLGGYAF
TGCGCCAGCAGGGCCCTATGGGGGGGCTTGGGTGGCTACGCCTTC
>NA|TRBJ1-1|TRBV19|NA
CASSISGRFSEAFF
TGTGCCAGTAGTATCTCAGGCAGGTTCTCTGAAGCTTTCTTT
>NA|TRBJ2-4|TRBV6-5|NA
CASSLRDHGSNIQYF
TGTGCCAGCAGCCTGCGGGACCACGGCTCCAACATTCAGTACTTC
>TRBD2|TRBJ2-3|TRBV19|NA
CASSFGGRESDTQYF
TGTGCCAGTAGTTTCGGGGGGAGGGAATCAGATACGCAGTATTTT
>NA|TRBJ1-4|TRBV6-5|NA
CASSYSRDTNEKLFF
TGTGCCAGCAGTTACTCGAGGGATACTAATGAAAAACTGTTTTTT
>NA|TRBJ1-1|TRBV7-9|NA
CASSLGQLNTEAFF
TGTGCCAGCAGCTTAGGACAGCTTAACACTGAAGCTTTCTTT
>NA|TRBJ1-1|TRBV2|NA
CASPLNTEAFF
TGTGCCAGCCCTTTGAACACTGAAGCTTTCTTT
>NA|TRBJ1-1|TRBV2|once
CASSDGGPNTEAFF
TGTGCCAGCAGTGACGGGGGACCCAACACTGAAGCTTTCTTT
>NA|TRBJ2-7|TRBV7-9|NA
CASSLHYEQYF
TGTGCCAGCAGCTTACATTACGAGCAGTACTTC